This T cell receptor (beta chain) emerged from a study of Graves' ophthalmopathy and Graves' hyperthyroidism. This clonotype was counted many times. This CDR3 has 14 residues. V shed 2 bases, J shed 6 bases, and the junction held 2 bases outside the gene matches. TCR beta CDR3 regions were amplified from RNA transcripts. HTBI primers were employed in first-round RT-PCR, then a second-round multiplex PCR followed. TCRdb analysed the multiplex PCR reads with MiXCR anew, one entry per CDR3 protein. The sample consists of about 400,000 distinct CDR3 sequences, about 16% of them appearing once. Stable hyperthyroidism meant no progression to ophthalmopathy within 18 months of follow-up. Uncontrolled infections, pregnancy, lactation or other autoimmune diseases led to patient exclusion.

Sequencing input: peripheral blood. The sequence derives from a woman aged 18-35 years with stable Graves' hyperthyroidism. V and J are TRBV12-3 or TRBV12-4 and TRBJ2-7; 12 nucleotides match TRBD2. In DNA form, the CDR3 reads TGTGCCAGCAGTTTACTAGCGGGGGGGCCCGAGCAGTACTTC. Amino acid sequence: CASSLLAGGPEQYF.